This TCR beta chain came from a study of blood T cell repertoires in COVID-19. Study at large: The origin of the acute and convalescent COVID-19 samples was the United States, Italy and Spain.

A few counts support this clone. Germline V lookup: CDR1 LGHDT, CDR2 YNNKEL (reference sequence). CDR3 length: 14 amino acids. V was pared by 4 bases and J by 5 bases, with 14 bases between. In the source study's methods: Nucleated cell number was recorded as an estimate derived from reference gene primer amplification. Profiling relied on immunoSEQ multiplex PCR, and the TCRdb table lists in-frame clones only, not all of them. The D gene and trimming were derived from the DNA, and the V and J assignments and clone size from that table. Of some 320,000 clones in the sample, 88% are singletons; the top ten hold more than 6.5%.

This sequence joins TRBV3-1 (or the pseudogene TRBV3-2) and TRBJ2-5, with D possibly being TRBD2 (5 bases). This TCR was recovered from a woman aged 25 to 39 who had recovered from COVID-19. Sequences were obtained from peripheral blood. CDR3: CASSRNPGYETQYF. As DNA, the CDR3 is TGTGCCAGCAGCCGAAACCCGGGATATGAGACCCAGTACTTC.